This T cell receptor (beta chain) was sequenced for a study of tumor-infiltrating lymphocytes in primary liver carcinoma. On the study more broadly: Samples produced roughly 3.65 to 8 million productive TCRbeta reads, comparable across tissue types. Study-wide results and caveats: Compared with tumor region pairs, tumor-adjacent and tumor-blood pairs overlapped less.

From unsorted bulk tissue weighing roughly 17-34 mg, DNA and RNA were co-extracted. HBV chronically infected the treatment-naive patients. Five separate regions were sampled from each tumor. Germline loops: CDR1 SGHAT, CDR2 FQNNGV. This CDR3 has 15 amino acids. With regard to this clonotype: Its matching antigen is unknown. Its ends do not fully match the called genes, so a read error is possible.

The input was 500 ng total RNA; TCR beta cDNA was made from it with a constant-region primer. Nested multiplex PCR, run for three rounds with slightly modified ARM-PCR, yielded TCR beta libraries. For around 9 cycles apiece, the opening two PCR rounds ran with TRBV1-TRBV30 forward primers and a C-beta reverse primer. TCRdb called the multiplex PCR reads again in MiXCR, with one record for every CDR3 protein. The data hold around 26,000 distinct CDR3 sequences, with nearly 80% observed a single time. Sequenced material: liver tumor tissue from sampling region 3. Subset indicated: tumor region T3, left-lateral pole. The chain is built from TRBV11-2 and TRBJ2-7, with 8 bases fitting TRBD2. This TCR derives from a man aged 35 to 55 with primary liver carcinoma and hepatitis B virus infection. CDR3 in amino acids: CAISFVAGGQYEHYF. CDR3 bases: TGTGCCATCAGCTTTGTGGCGGGGGGCCAGTACGAGCACTACTTC.